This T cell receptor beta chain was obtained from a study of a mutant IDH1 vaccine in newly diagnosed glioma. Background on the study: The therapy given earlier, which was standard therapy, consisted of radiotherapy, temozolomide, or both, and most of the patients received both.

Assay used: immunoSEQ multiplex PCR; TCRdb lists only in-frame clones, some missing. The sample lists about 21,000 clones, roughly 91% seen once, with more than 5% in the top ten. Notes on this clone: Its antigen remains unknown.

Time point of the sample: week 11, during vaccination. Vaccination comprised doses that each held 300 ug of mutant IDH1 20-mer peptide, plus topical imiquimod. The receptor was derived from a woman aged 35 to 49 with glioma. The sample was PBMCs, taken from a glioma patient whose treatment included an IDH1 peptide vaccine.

This chain's CDR3 is CASRRTSYNEQFF. In DNA form, the CDR3 reads TGTGCCAGCAGGAGGACTAGCTACAATGAGCAGTTCTTC. This chain connects TRBV6-5 to TRBJ2-1; 7 bases agree with TRBD2. Losses at the gene ends were 6 bases for V and 3 bases for J; bases not matched to a gene: 2. Germline-derived CDR1 and CDR2 are MNHEY and SVGAGI. CDR3 length equals 13 residues.